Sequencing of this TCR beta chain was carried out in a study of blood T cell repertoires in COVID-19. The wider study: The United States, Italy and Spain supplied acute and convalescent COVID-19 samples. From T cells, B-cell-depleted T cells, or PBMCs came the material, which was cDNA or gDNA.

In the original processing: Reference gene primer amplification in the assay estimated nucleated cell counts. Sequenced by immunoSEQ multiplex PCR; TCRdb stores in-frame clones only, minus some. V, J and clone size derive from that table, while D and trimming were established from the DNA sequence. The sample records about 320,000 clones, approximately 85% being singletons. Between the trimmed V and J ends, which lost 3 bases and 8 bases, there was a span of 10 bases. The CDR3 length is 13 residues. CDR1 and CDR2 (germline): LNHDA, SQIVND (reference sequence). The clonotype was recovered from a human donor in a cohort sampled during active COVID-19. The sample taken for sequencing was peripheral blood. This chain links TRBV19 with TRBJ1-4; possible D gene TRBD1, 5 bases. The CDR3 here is CASSIREAEKLFF. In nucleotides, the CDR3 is TGTGCCAGTAGTATCAGGGAAGCGGAAAAACTGTTTTTT.